The 11 T cell receptor beta chains below come from one sample, sequenced in a study of technical replicates of blood from several donors. The assay was immunoSEQ multiplex PCR, and TCRdb's table has in-frame clones only and misses some. The sample includes around 100,000 clones, roughly 95% seen only once; the top ten take about 0.3%. The sequenced sample was T cells isolated from PBMCs. All receptors come from a human donor in good health.

The chain is built from TRBV5-1 and TRBJ1-1, with 10 positions matching TRBD1. J gave up 10 bases and V 6 bases, and 12 bases lay outside the gene matches. CDR1 is SGHRS and CDR2 is YFSETQ in the germline V gene. The CDR3 has 14 amino acids. The CDR3 protein is CASKERDRGRGAFF. The CDR3 DNA follows: TGCGCCAGCAAAGAAAGGGACAGGGGACGGGGAGCTTTCTTT.

This chain links TRBV29-1 with TRBJ1-1; TRBD1 aligns across 7 bases. Trimming removed 7 bases from V and 0 bases from J; junction bases left unmatched: 5. Germline CDR1 is SQVTM and CDR2 is ANQGSEA. The CDR3 contains 13 residues. The CDR3 nucleotides are TGCAGCGGCGGACAGGCAATGAACACTGAAGCTTTCTTT. Its protein product is CSGGQAMNTEAFF.

This rearrangement joins TRBV9 to TRBJ2-1; 10 nucleotides align to TRBD1. Germline lookup yields CDR1 SGDLS and CDR2 YYNGEE. The CDR3 covers 16 residues. J lost 8 bases, V lost 0 bases, and 8 bases had no gene match. CDR3: CASSVEGTGVRDEQFF. CDR3 DNA sequence: TGTGCCAGCAGCGTAGAGGGGACAGGGGTGAGGGATGAGCAGTTCTTC.

The chain uses TRBV5-1 and TRBJ2-7, with TRBD1 identical over 9 bases. The CDR3 runs 15 residues. Germline CDR1 reads SGHRS; CDR2 reads YFSETQ. Germline trimming cut 2 bases from V and 3 bases from J; bases unmatched to any gene: 6. CDR3 sequence reads: CASSLDPGQGYEQYF. The CDR3 region has the DNA TGCGCCAGCAGCTTAGACCCGGGACAGGGCTACGAGCAGTACTTC. The full variable domain, in which reference TRBV5-1 and TRBJ2-7 provide the parts outside the CDR3, is KAGVTQTPRYLIKTRGQQVTLSCSPISGHRSVSWYQQTPGQGLQFLFEYFSETQRNKGNFPGRFSGRQFSNSRSEMNVSTLELGDSALYLCASSLDPGQGYEQYFGPGTRLTVT.

This chain connects TRBV2 to TRBJ1-5; D might be TRBD1 (5 bases). Germline V CDR1 and CDR2: SNHLY, FYNNEI. V lost 8 bases and J lost 4, with 12 bases in between. CDR3 size: 13 residues. CDR3: CASGETANQPQHF. In DNA, the CDR3 is TGTGCCAGCGGCGAGACAGCAAATCAGCCCCAGCATTTT. The variable domain in full, with the rest retrieved from reference TRBV2 and TRBJ1-5, is EPEVTQTPSHQVTQMGQEVILRCVPISNHLYFYWYRQILGQKVEFLVSFYNNEISEKSEIFDDQFSVERPDGSNFTLKIRSTKLEDSAMYFCASGETANQPQHFGDGTRLSIL.

This rearrangement joins TRBV6-4 to TRBJ1-5, with D uncertain. V was clipped by 4 bases and J by 7 bases, with 11 bases between them. The CDR3 contains 13 residues. Looked up from germline, CDR1 is MRHNA and CDR2 is SNTAGT. The CDR3 DNA follows: TGTGCCAGCAGTGCCGGGTCCGGACAGCCCCAGCATTTT. It encodes CASSAGSGQPQHF.

The rearrangement uses TRBV6-5 and TRBJ2-5; the D gene is possibly TRBD1 (6 bases). The CDR3 has 13 amino acids. V was clipped by 6 bases and J by 4 bases, with 12 bases between them. Germline V gene sequence: CDR1 MNHEY, CDR2 SVGAGI. The CDR3 is CASSKQGGETQYF. CDR3 bases: TGTGCCAGCAGCAAACAGGGTGGAGAGACCCAGTACTTC.

The gene calls are TRBV2 and TRBJ1-5; the D gene is possibly TRBD1 (6 bases). Trimming pared 7 bases from V and 3 bases from J, leaving 10 bases between. The CDR3 is 13 residues long. Germline CDR1 SNHLY, CDR2 FYNNEI. Here the CDR3 DNA reads TGTGCCAGCAAGACAGGTCACAATCAGCCCCAGCATTTT. Protein product: CASKTGHNQPQHF.

This rearrangement joins TRBV4-1 to TRBJ2-5, with 8 positions matching TRBD2. Looked up from germline, CDR1 is MGHRA and CDR2 is YSYEKL. The CDR3 runs to 14 residues. The V gene end was trimmed by 3 bases and the J gene end by 3 bases; junction bases not matched to a gene: 3. The CDR3 DNA is TGCGCCAGCAGCCACCAAGCGGGAGAAGAGACCCAGTACTTC. Translating gives CASSHQAGEETQYF.

For the CDR3, the DNA is TGTGCCAGCAGGACAGGGGGCTCTTTGGATGAGCAGTTCTTC. It is translated as CASRTGGSLDEQFF. The chain joins TRBV27 to TRBJ2-1, with TRBD1 matching over 10 bases. V dropped 6 bases and J dropped 8; count of bases not matched to a gene: 7. CDR3 length: 14 residues. The germline CDR1 and CDR2 sequences are MNHEY and SMNVEV (reference sequence).

The chain recombines TRBV29-1 with TRBJ1-5, with D perhaps matching TRBD1 (5 bases). This CDR3 contains 13 residues. The V gene lost 5 bases and the J gene lost 4 bases, with 12 bases spanning the gap. From germline, CDR1 is SQVTM and CDR2 ANQGSEA. For the CDR3, the DNA is TGCAGCGTTTCATTTGACAGTAATCAGCCCCAGCATTTT. This encodes CSVSFDSNQPQHF.